The rows below give T cell receptor beta chains drawn from one sample of a study of T cells in Graves' hyperthyroidism and ophthalmopathy. TCRdb independently ran MiXCR on the multiplex PCR reads; one entry per CDR3 protein. Among under 400,000 distinct CDR3 sequences listed, roughly 20% were seen once. The specimen was blood. The receptor set was obtained from a woman between 45 and 60 years old with Graves' hyperthyroidism. Both conserved end residues are trimmed from each CDR3.

V	J	CDR3
TRBV2	TRBJ1-5	ASSASRAGNQPQH
TRBV20-1	TRBJ2-1	SARDGQGYNNEQF
TRBV28	TRBJ2-1	ASSSRTSGIIEQF
TRBV29-1	TRBJ2-7	SVEDRGSYEQY
TRBV28	TRBJ2-1	ASSLSILSAGGGDNEQF
TRBV5-1	TRBJ2-3	ASSLDGGRRSDTQY
TRBV10-3	TRBJ2-5	AISESGVSQETQY
TRBV19	TRBJ2-1	ASSHSSGGFVEQF
TRBV30	TRBJ2-2	AWSPLWRDNTGEPF
TRBV4-1	TRBJ2-5	ASSQDGRWDPLGGETQY
TRBV20-1	TRBJ2-1	SSDGSGEFEQF
TRBV5-1	TRBJ2-1	ASSRRGANEQF
TRBV28	TRBJ1-2	ASSLPQANYGYT
TRBV2	TRBJ2-7	ASSLDRNSYEQY
TRBV14	TRBJ1-5	ASSLIPEGPQH
TRBV2	TRBJ2-3	ASKGQGGTDTQY
TRBV9	TRBJ2-5	ASSQTIRGLPQETQY
TRBV13	TRBJ1-5	ASIRPGQGDNQPQH
TRBV7-9	TRBJ2-1	ASSPTSGGVSEQF
TRBV18	TRBJ1-1	ASSPQGRNTEAF
TRBV5-1	TRBJ1-1	ASSPGQIWDMNTEAF
TRBV7-3	TRBJ2-1	ASSLTLAGVNRNEQF
TRBV25-1	TRBJ1-1	ASSDPQGLNTEAF
TRBV20-1	TRBJ2-7	SGTEGMGYEQY
TRBV6-1	TRBJ2-7	ASRETGASYEQY
TRBV13	TRBJ2-3	ASSSPGLGTDTQY
TRBV12-3/TRBV12-4	TRBJ1-4	ASSLENAPEKLF
TRBV7-6	TRBJ2-1	ASSGLENEQF
TRBV24-1	TRBJ2-1	ATSEHRGGGTFAQF